This passage covers 13 T cell receptor beta chains from one sample sequenced in a study of patients and donors after allogeneic stem cell transplantation. Each CDR3 protein gets one entry after TCRdb re-called the RT-PCR reads with MiXCR. The table lists 150,000 to 200,000 distinct CDR3 sequences, approximately 30% of them singletons. Sequenced: blood, either unsorted or a sorted T cell fraction (not recorded which). These receptors all come from a human donor who was either an allogeneic HSCT recipient or a stem cell or donor lymphocyte infusion donor (not recorded which). It is not recorded whose cells these are; they may come from a transplant donor.

This clonotype was seen a few times. The chain is built from TRBV9 and TRBJ1-2, with a tentative D call TRBD1 (6 bases). The germline CDR1 and CDR2 sequences are SGDLS and YYNGEE. The CDR3 covers 19 residues. Trimming removed 2 bases from V and 3 bases from J, with 26 bases in between. CDR3 DNA: TGTGCCAGCAGCGTCCCTCCGGGACACCTTAAGCGGTTTGACTATGGCTACACCTTC. Amino acids: CASSVPPGHLKRFDYGYTF.

CDR3 protein: CASSEWDRGQETQYF. The DNA of the CDR3 is TGTGCCAGCAGTGAATGGGACAGGGGGCAAGAGACCCAGTACTTC. This chain connects TRBV25-1 to TRBJ2-5; 11 bases map to TRBD1. With V trimmed by 1 base and J by 2 bases, 0 bases remained unmatched. The germline CDR1 and CDR2 sequences are MGHDK and SYGVNS. The CDR3 has 15 amino acids. The entire variable domain, with the rest obtained from reference TRBV25-1 and TRBJ2-5, is as follows: EADIYQTPRYLVIGTGKKITLECSQTMGHDKMYWYQQDPGMELHLIHYSYGVNSTEKGDLSSESTVSRIRTEHFPLTLESARPSHTSQYLCASSEWDRGQETQYFGPGTRLLVL.

The gene calls are TRBV20-1 and TRBJ1-5, with TRBD1 identical over 7 bases. Germline assignment: CDR1 DFQATT and CDR2 SNEGSKA (reference sequence). This CDR3 comprises 15 residues. The V gene end was trimmed by 6 bases and the J gene end by 3 bases; junction bases not matched to a gene: 11. The CDR3 DNA is TGCAGTGCAGACCGAGCCGGGACAGTCAATCAGCCCCAGCATTTT. Translation gives CSADRAGTVNQPQHF.

Only a few counts were recorded for this clonotype. This sequence joins TRBV4-3 and TRBJ2-3; perhaps TRBD2 as D (5 bases). This CDR3 has 16 amino acids. Deletions cut 0 bases from V and 2 bases from J, with 12 bases between. Germline loops: CDR1 LGHNA, CDR2 YSLEER. CDR3 region: CASSQDSAGPTDTQYF. CDR3 nucleotides: TGCGCCAGCAGCCAAGATAGCGCAGGACCCACAGATACGCAGTATTTT.

Concerning this clonotype itself: Relative to the germline gene, one junction end is altered; a read error may explain this. The chain uses TRBV9 and TRBJ2-3; D assignment may be TRBD1 or TRBD2 (5 bases each). Per germline, CDR1 SGDLS and CDR2 YYNGEE. The CDR3 length is 16 residues. The DNA for the CDR3 is TGTGCCAGAAGCGTAGGGGTAGCGAGCCTCACAGATACGCAGTATTTT. Residues: CARSVGVASLTDTQYF.

V gene TRBV10-3 combines with J gene TRBJ2-1; the match to TRBD2 covers 13 bases. The germline gives CDR1 ENHRY, CDR2 SYGVKD. Germline trimming cut 8 bases from V and 7 bases from J; bases unmatched to any gene: 5. The length of the CDR3 is 14 residues. The CDR3 loop is CAIGRLAGGNEQFF. The CDR3 DNA is TGTGCCATCGGGAGACTAGCGGGAGGTAATGAGCAGTTCTTC.

The chain has TRBV7-2 and TRBJ2-1; D is perhaps TRBD1 or TRBD2 (5 bases each). V gave up 6 bases and J gave up 8 bases, with 26 bases separating them. This CDR3 comprises 17 residues. Germline CDR1 and CDR2: SGHTA and FQGNSA. CDR3 DNA sequence: TGTGCCAGCAGTCCCCCACTTGGGGACCATCCTTACCATGAGCAGTTCTTC. Translated: CASSPPLGDHPYHEQFF.

This chain links TRBV12-3 or TRBV12-4 with TRBJ1-4; the match to TRBD1 covers 7 bases. V was clipped by 5 bases and J by 5 bases; unmatched bases: 8. The CDR3 contains 15 residues. The CDR3 nucleotides read TGTGCCAGCAGTACCCACAGGGGCAACAATGAAAAACTGTTTTTT. It translates to CASSTHRGNNEKLFF.

This clonotype was counted a few times. The rearrangement joins TRBV12-3 or TRBV12-4 to TRBJ2-1; 7 bases map to TRBD1. The CDR3 runs to 15 residues. The V gene end was trimmed by 4 bases and the J gene end by 5 bases; junction bases not matched to a gene: 8. The CDR3 DNA follows: TGTGCCAGCAGTTCAACCGACAGGGCCCACAATGAGCAGTTCTTC. Translated: CASSSTDRAHNEQFF.

This chain links TRBV7-6 with TRBJ2-1; D is perhaps TRBD2 (6 bases). CDR1 and CDR2 (germline): SGHVS, FNYEAQ. This CDR3 has 16 amino acids. V gave up 5 bases and J gave up 0 bases, with 14 bases separating them. CDR3 coding DNA: TGTGCCAGCAGCGCCGACGGGGAGGACTCCTACAATGAGCAGTTCTTC. This translates into CASSADGEDSYNEQFF.

J is TRBJ2-5 and V is TRBV6-5, with D perhaps matching TRBD2 (6 bases). Germline CDR1 reads MNHEY; CDR2 reads SVGAGI. With 0 bases removed from V and 5 bases from J, the gap between germline ends came to 10 bases. This CDR3 is 14 amino acids long. CDR3 sequence: CASSYSLGGETQYF. The CDR3 DNA is TGTGCCAGCAGTTACTCGCTTGGAGGGGAGACCCAGTACTTC.

A few counts support this clonotype. The chain couples TRBV28 to TRBJ1-2, with TRBD1 as a possible D gene (5 bases). There are 14 residues in the CDR3. CDR1 is MDHEN and CDR2 is SYDVKM in the germline V gene. V was clipped by 4 bases and J by 3 bases, with 12 bases between them. The DNA of the CDR3 is TGTGCCAGCAGTTGGGGACGGGGGGACTATGGCTACACCTTC. Its protein product is CASSWGRGDYGYTF.

The rearrangement joins TRBV12-3 or TRBV12-4 to TRBJ2-1; 8 bases fit TRBD2. The CDR3 is 13 amino acids. Trimming removed 10 bases from V and 9 bases from J; junction bases left unmatched: 11. The CDR3 DNA is TGTGCCACTGAGGGAGCGGGAGAGGTTGAGCAGTTCTTC. This encodes CATEGAGEVEQFF.